This is a list of T cell receptor beta chains from one sample in a study of tumor and adjacent non-tumor tissue in lung cancer. Using its own MiXCR run on the multiplex PCR reads, TCRdb lists one record per CDR3 protein. Here the sample spans roughly 140,000 distinct CDR3 sequences, 66% being singletons. The sequenced sample was lung tumor tissue. The source of these receptors is a man aged 60-69 years with small cell lung cancer. Both conserved end residues are part of each CDR3. D genes are given only for firm matches. Clone size is not always given. Where it is, it says once, few, many or a class for expanded clones.

D gene	V gene	clone size	J gene	CDR3 protein	CDR3 DNA
.	TRBV20-1	.	TRBJ2-3	CSARGWNTDTQYF	TGCAGTGCTAGGGGCTGGAATACAGATACGCAGTATTTT
.	TRBV28	.	TRBJ2-7	CARRTDRSSYEQCF	TGTGCCAGGAGGACCGACAGGAGCTCCTACGAGCAGTGCTTC
.	TRBV11-1	many	TRBJ2-1	CASSLLQGPNNEQFF	TGTGCCAGCAGCCTACTCCAGGGGCCGAACAATGAGCAGTTCTTC
.	TRBV20-1	.	TRBJ2-7	CSATIQGGEQYF	TGCAGTGCTACAATACAGGGAGGCGAACAGTACTTC
TRBD2	TRBV24-1	.	TRBJ2-1	CSTSGTSSYNEQFF	TGTTCCACTTCCGGGACTAGCAGCTACAATGAGCAGTTCTTC
TRBD2	TRBV11-2	once	TRBJ2-7	CDSSYTSGSGGQYF	TGTGACAGCAGCTATACTAGCGGGAGTGGTGGGCAGTACTTC
.	TRBV28	once	TRBJ1-5	CASRGTGTVSNQPQHF	TGTGCCAGCAGGGGTACCGGGACTGTATCCAATCAGCCCCAGCATTTT
.	TRBV11-2	.	TRBJ2-5	CAWSLGGRETQYF	TGTGCCTGGAGCTTGGGGGGCCGAGAGACCCAGTACTTC
.	TRBV20-1	.	TRBJ1-2	CSAGGRGREGYTF	TGCAGTGCTGGGGGCCGAGGAAGGGAAGGCTACACCTTC
.	TRBV5-1	.	TRBJ2-3	CASRPRDPRDMQYF	TGCGCCAGCAGGCCTCGGGACCCACGAGATATGCAGTATTTT
.	TRBV20-1	.	TRBJ2-1	CSVRGTETQASHEQFF	TGCAGTGTCAGAGGGACGGAGACCCAGGCGTCCCATGAGCAGTTCTTC
TRBD2	TRBV11-2	.	TRBJ2-2	CGISLRWGGDTGELFF	TGTGGCATCAGCTTACGGTGGGGAGGGGACACCGGGGAGCTGTTTTTT
TRBD2	TRBV6-2/TRBV6-3	.	TRBJ2-1	CASSYPRTSRSIEQFF	TGTGCCAGCAGTTACCCGAGGACTAGCAGGAGTATTGAGCAGTTCTTC
TRBD2	TRBV5-1	many	TRBJ2-3	CASSTGLAGGSTDTQYF	TGCGCCAGCAGCACGGGACTAGCGGGCGGTAGCACAGATACGCAGTATTTT